The 18 T cell receptor beta chains presented below share a single source sample, sequenced in a study of blood T cell repertoires in COVID-19. Sequenced by immunoSEQ multiplex PCR; TCRdb stores in-frame clones only, minus some. The table has 150,000 to 200,000 clones, roughly 79% seen once. What was sequenced was peripheral blood. Source of these receptors: a woman aged 80 or over with COVID-19, enrolled during active disease.

The chain uses TRBV27 and TRBJ1-1, with TRBD1 as a possible D gene (5 bases). From germline, CDR1 is MNHEY and CDR2 SMNVEV (reference sequence). The germline V and J ends were trimmed by 9 bases and 5 bases, with 16 bases remaining between them. This CDR3 is 13 amino acids long. The CDR3 protein is CASGGPGRTEAFF. The CDR3 bases are TGTGCCAGTGGGGGTCCGGGGAGGACTGAAGCTTTCTTT.

This chain links TRBV2 with TRBJ1-1, with TRBD1 as a possible D gene (5 bases). Per germline, CDR1 SNHLY and CDR2 FYNNEI. This CDR3 contains 14 residues. Trimming cost V 4 bases and J 4 bases, with 13 bases left between them. The CDR3 DNA reads as TGTGCCAGCAGTGTGCGGGGAAGGGGCACTGAAGCTTTCTTT. Translation: CASSVRGRGTEAFF.

This rearrangement joins TRBV4-2 to TRBJ1-6; 8 nucleotides match TRBD1. Germline V gene lookup returns CDR1 LGHNA and CDR2 YNFKEQ. The CDR3 is 14 amino acids. J gave up 8 bases and V 4 bases, and 4 bases lay outside the gene matches. The CDR3 loop reads CASSPDRADSPLHF. CDR3 DNA sequence: TGTGCCAGCAGCCCGGACAGGGCCGATTCACCCCTCCACTTT.

The chain uses TRBV5-4 and TRBJ2-5, with D tentatively TRBD2 (5 bases). In germline, CDR1 is SGHNT, CDR2 YYREEE (reference sequence). Deletions cut 0 bases from V and 7 bases from J, with 19 bases between. This CDR3 has 16 residues. This CDR3 is CASSLAGVSLSGTQYF. The CDR3 nucleotides read TGTGCCAGCAGCTTGGCCGGGGTCTCCCTTTCGGGGACCCAGTACTTC. The full variable domain, completed using reference TRBV5-4 and TRBJ2-5, is ETGVTQSPTHLIKTRGQQVTLRCSSQSGHNTVSWYQQALGQGPQFIFQYYREEENGRGNFPPRFSGLQFPNYSSELNVNALELDDSALYLCASSLAGVSLSGTQYFGPGTRLLVL.

The chain uses TRBV6-1 and TRBJ1-1, with 7 bases matching TRBD1. J gave up 4 bases and V 2 bases, and 19 bases lay outside the gene matches. CDR3 length equals 19 residues. The germline CDR1 and CDR2 sequences are MNHNS and SASEGT. In DNA form, the CDR3 reads TGTGCCAGCAGTGAAAATTCGGTAGGGGGCGCTTACTTAGGCACTGAAGCTTTCTTT. It codes for CASSENSVGGAYLGTEAFF.

The chain links TRBV7-2 to TRBJ2-5; 7 nucleotides match TRBD2. This CDR3 has 14 amino acids. The germline CDR1 and CDR2 sequences are SGHTA and FQGNSA. Trimming at V came to 5 bases and at J to 1 base, leaving 4 bases not matched to a gene. The CDR3 protein is CASSPGGIQETQYF. The CDR3 DNA reads TGTGCCAGCAGCCCCGGGGGGATCCAAGAGACCCAGTACTTC.

The chain employs TRBV12-2 and TRBJ2-3; the D segment call TRBD2 is taken from the table without a DNA check. TRBV12-2 is a recognized pseudogene. The CDR3 spans 17 residues. CDR3 region: CASRLKRGGYRTDTQYF. Written as DNA, the CDR3 is TGTGCAAGTCGCCTTAAGCGGGGGGGCTATCGCACAGATACGCAGTATTTT.

This chain's CDR3 is CASRSTNYGYTF. The CDR3 DNA follows: TGTGCCAGCAGGTCAACTAACTATGGCTACACCTTC. The chain links TRBV28 to TRBJ1-2; D is undetermined. Trimming removed 6 bases at V and 0 bases at J, with 5 bases between. The length of the CDR3 is 12 residues. CDR1 MDHEN and CDR2 SYDVKM come from the germline V gene.

This chain joins TRBV30 and TRBJ2-3, with TRBD2 matching over 10 bases. Trimming removed 0 bases from V and 6 bases from J; junction bases left unmatched: 6. The length of the CDR3 is 15 residues. The germline V gene has CDR1 GTSNPN and CDR2 SVGIG (reference sequence). CDR3 in DNA: TGTGCCTGGAGTGTAAGCGGGGGGGCATGGGATACGCAGTATTTT. It translates to CAWSVSGGAWDTQYF.

This chain links TRBV28 with TRBJ1-2; 9 nucleotides align to TRBD1. Germline trimming cut 4 bases from V and 4 bases from J; bases unmatched to any gene: 4. Germline V gives CDR1 MDHEN, CDR2 SYDVKM. The CDR3 contains 14 residues. CDR3 region: CASSSGQGRYGYTF. The DNA of the CDR3 is TGTGCCAGCAGTTCGGGACAGGGCCGCTATGGCTACACCTTC.

The gene calls are TRBV19 and TRBJ1-1; D is unresolved. V lost 7 bases to trimming and J lost 3 bases, with 15 bases between them. CDR3 length: 14 residues. Germline lookup yields CDR1 LNHDA and CDR2 SQIVND (reference sequence). The CDR3 bases are TGTGCCAGTAACGGGTGGGGAGAGTACACTGAAGCTTTCTTT. Translating gives CASNGWGEYTEAFF.

The rearrangement joins TRBV28 to TRBJ1-1, with D maybe TRBD1 (5 bases). The germline V gene has CDR1 MDHEN and CDR2 SYDVKM. CDR3 size: 16 residues. V lost 3 bases and J lost 4, with 18 bases in between. The CDR3 DNA reads as TGTGCCAGCAGTTTCTTGTCGGGGAGGGGCTCCACTGAAGCTTTCTTT. Amino acid sequence: CASSFLSGRGSTEAFF.

The chain's CDR3 is CAIGTDSYEQYF. The CDR3 DNA is TGTGCCATAGGGACAGACTCCTACGAGCAGTACTTC. The chain joins TRBV7-9 to TRBJ2-7, with 7 bases aligning to TRBD1. The CDR3 runs 12 residues. CDR1 and CDR2 (germline): SEHNR, FQNEAQ (reference sequence). J lost 0 bases, V lost 10 bases, and 3 bases had no gene match.

This clone was seen a few times. The genes are TRBV12-3 or TRBV12-4 and TRBJ1-2; 10 nucleotides agree with TRBD1. The junction had 4 bases not matched to a gene; V was cut back by 6 bases and J by 6 bases. This CDR3 is 13 amino acids long. CDR3 amino acids: CASRRQGADGYTF. The CDR3 DNA reads as TGTGCCAGCAGGCGACAGGGGGCGGATGGCTACACCTTC.

In this sample, this clone turned up a few times. V usage is TRBV6-1 and J usage is TRBJ1-3; D possibly corresponds to TRBD1 (5 bases). The CDR3 extends over 16 amino acids. V shed 2 bases and J shed 0 bases, with 11 bases lying between them. Germline V gene lookup returns CDR1 MNHNS and CDR2 SASEGT. DNA of the CDR3: TGTGCCAGCAGTGAACAGGGCGACCCCTCTGGAAACACCATATATTTT. Its translation: CASSEQGDPSGNTIYF.

The chain couples TRBV7-2 to TRBJ2-1; 10 bases line up with TRBD2. The CDR3 is made up of 18 amino acids. Losses at the gene ends were 4 bases for V and 4 bases for J; bases not matched to a gene: 13. Per germline, CDR1 SGHTA and CDR2 FQGNSA. CDR3 in amino acids: CASSYGFSGGTMYNEQFF. DNA for the CDR3: TGTGCCAGCAGCTATGGGTTTAGCGGGGGGACCATGTACAATGAGCAGTTCTTC.

The V and J genes are TRBV3-1 (or the pseudogene TRBV3-2) and TRBJ2-1; D is uncertain. CDR1 LGHDT and CDR2 YNNKEL come from the germline V gene (reference sequence). CDR3 length: 11 residues. V gave up 1 base and J gave up 12 bases, with 7 bases separating them. CDR3 DNA sequence: TGTGCCAGCAGCCAAGGATCGGGGCAGTTCTTC. Residues: CASSQGSGQFF.

This sequence joins TRBV6-1 and TRBJ2-5, with TRBD2 matching 8 bases. The V and J ends lost 3 bases and 2 bases, in that order; junction bases with no gene match: 2. Per the germline V gene, CDR1 is MNHNS and CDR2 is SASEGT. This CDR3 has 14 amino acids. The CDR3 reads CASSDGGGQETQYF. CDR3 DNA sequence: TGTGCCAGCAGTGACGGGGGGGGACAAGAGACCCAGTACTTC.